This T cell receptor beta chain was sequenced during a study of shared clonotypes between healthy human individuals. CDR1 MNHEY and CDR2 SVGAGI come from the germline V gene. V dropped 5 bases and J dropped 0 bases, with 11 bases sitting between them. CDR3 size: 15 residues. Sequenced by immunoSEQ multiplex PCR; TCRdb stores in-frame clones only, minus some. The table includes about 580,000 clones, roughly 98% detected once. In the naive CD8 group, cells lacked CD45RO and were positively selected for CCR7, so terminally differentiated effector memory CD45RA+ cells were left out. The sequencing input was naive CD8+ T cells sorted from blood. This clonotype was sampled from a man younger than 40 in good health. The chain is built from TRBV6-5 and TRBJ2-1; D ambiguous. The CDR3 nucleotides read TGTGCCAGCAGTCCCCACCTGAGCTCCTACAATGAGCAGTTCTTC. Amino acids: CASSPHLSSYNEQFF.